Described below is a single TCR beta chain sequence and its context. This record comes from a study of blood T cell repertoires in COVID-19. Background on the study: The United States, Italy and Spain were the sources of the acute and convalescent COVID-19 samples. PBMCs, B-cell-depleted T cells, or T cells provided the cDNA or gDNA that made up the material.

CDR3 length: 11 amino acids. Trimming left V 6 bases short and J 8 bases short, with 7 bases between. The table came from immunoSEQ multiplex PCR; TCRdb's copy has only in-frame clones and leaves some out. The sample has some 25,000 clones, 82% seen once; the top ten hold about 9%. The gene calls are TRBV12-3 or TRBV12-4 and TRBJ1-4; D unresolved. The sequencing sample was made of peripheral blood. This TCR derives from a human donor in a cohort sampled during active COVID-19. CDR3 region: CASRELEKLFF. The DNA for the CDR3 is TGTGCCAGCAGAGAACTAGAAAAACTGTTTTTT.